The 15 T cell receptor beta chains below come from one sample, sequenced in a study of T cells in localized non-small cell lung cancer. Only in-frame clones appear in the TCRdb table, and some are missing; sequencing was by immunoSEQ multiplex PCR. The top ten hold around 23% of the sample, which has approximately 16,000 clones, 85% to 90% seen once. The specimen comprised peripheral blood, sampled before any cancer treatment. The receptors were gathered from a female donor of 60 years or more with stage I squamous cell lung carcinoma.

This clone was recorded only once. The chain uses TRBV5-6 and TRBJ1-5; no firm D call. This CDR3 comprises 12 residues. Germline V lookup: CDR1 SGHDT, CDR2 YYEEEE. Trimming shortened V by 0 bases and J by 7 bases, and 5 bases separated the two germline ends. The CDR3 nucleotides are TGTGCCAGCAGCTTGGAATCGCAGCCCCAGCATTTT. It is translated as CASSLESQPQHF.

The sample holds a few counts of this clone. The chain employs TRBV19 and TRBJ2-7, with unresolved D. Germline assignment: CDR1 LNHDA and CDR2 SQIVND (reference sequence). The V end lost 0 bases, the J end lost 1 base, and 10 bases lay between the germline ends. The CDR3 totals 15 residues. The CDR3 sequence: CASSIDWGKSYEQYF. The CDR3 region has the DNA TGTGCCAGTAGTATAGATTGGGGAAAGTCCTACGAGCAGTACTTC.

The chain carries TRBV6-1 and TRBJ1-5; D is undetermined. The CDR3 totals 14 residues. CDR1 is MNHNS, CDR2 SASEGT, per germline. V was trimmed by 0 bases and J by 6 bases, leaving 9 bases between them. Here the CDR3 reads CASSEAGESQPQHF. The CDR3 DNA reads TGTGCCAGCAGTGAAGCTGGGGAATCTCAGCCCCAGCATTTT.

The V gene is TRBV6-5, the J gene TRBJ1-1, with D perhaps TRBD1 (6 bases). The V gene's germline CDR1 is MNHEY and CDR2 SVGAGI. Trimming took 5 bases from V and 2 from J, leaving 9 bases between them. This CDR3 comprises 13 residues. The CDR3, as DNA: TGTGCCAGCAGTGCGACAGGTAACACTGAAGCTTTCTTT. Translated: CASSATGNTEAFF.

This sequence joins TRBV27 and TRBJ2-3, with 7 bases aligning to TRBD2. The CDR3 has 17 residues. Germline lookup yields CDR1 MNHEY and CDR2 SMNVEV (reference sequence). The trim removed 5 bases at V and 2 bases at J, leaving 13 bases unmatched. The CDR3 loop is CASSPTRGGPLTDTQYF. CDR3 DNA sequence: TGTGCCAGCAGTCCAACTCGCGGGGGACCTCTCACAGATACGCAGTATTTT.

Written as DNA, the CDR3 is TGTGCCAGCAGCTTGGGCGGGGCTAGCACAGATACGCAGTATTTT. Translating it yields CASSLGGASTDTQYF. This chain uses TRBV11-1 with TRBJ2-3; TRBD2 might be the D (6 bases). This CDR3 has 15 amino acids. Trimming removed 3 bases at V and 0 bases at J, with 10 bases between. CDR1 is SGHAT, CDR2 FQDESV, per germline (reference sequence).

The rearrangement uses TRBV28 and TRBJ1-3; TRBD1 agrees at 9 bases. The CDR3 contains 17 residues. The V gene end was trimmed by 5 bases and the J gene end by 4 bases; junction bases not matched to a gene: 12. Germline values: CDR1 MDHEN, CDR2 SYDVKM. Here the CDR3 reads CASSQPRDRETGNTIYF. As DNA, the CDR3 is TGTGCCAGCAGTCAGCCAAGGGACAGGGAGACCGGAAACACCATATATTTT.

The chain employs TRBV19 and TRBJ1-1, with 7 bases that match TRBD1. Germline CDR1 LNHDA, CDR2 SQIVND (reference sequence). The CDR3 runs 16 residues. Trimming at V came to 5 bases and at J to 4 bases, leaving 13 bases not matched to a gene. This CDR3 reads CASSLLRGRGFTEAFF. The CDR3 nucleotides read TGTGCCAGTAGTTTGTTGAGGGGCAGGGGGTTCACTGAAGCTTTCTTT.

This chain uses TRBV25-1 with TRBJ1-4; possibly TRBD1 for D (5 bases). V shed 3 bases and J shed 3 bases, with 11 bases lying between them. This CDR3 is built from 15 residues. Germline-derived CDR1 and CDR2 are MGHDK and SYGVNS. CDR3: CASSDPAGSNEKLFF. The CDR3 DNA reads TGTGCCAGCAGTGACCCTGCAGGGTCTAATGAAAAACTGTTTTTT.

The chain is built from TRBV28 and TRBJ1-1, with TRBD1 matching over 8 bases. Looked up from germline, CDR1 is MDHEN and CDR2 is SYDVKM. V lost 6 bases and J lost 4; bases outside the gene matches: 4. The CDR3 runs to 13 residues. As DNA, the CDR3 is TGTGCCAGCAGACCAGGGGGCCTCACTGAAGCTTTCTTT. Translated, it gives CASRPGGLTEAFF. Variable domain in full (rest from reference TRBV28 and TRBJ1-1): DVKVTQSSRYLVKRTGEKVFLECVQDMDHENMFWYRQDPGLGLRLIYFSYDVKMKEKGDIPEGYSVSREKKERFSLILESASTNQTSMYLCASRPGGLTEAFFGQGTRLTVV.

The genes are TRBV28 and TRBJ2-1, with D possibly being TRBD1 (5 bases). In germline, CDR1 is MDHEN, CDR2 SYDVKM. Trimming cost V 3 bases and J 4 bases, with 16 bases left between them. This CDR3 spans 16 amino acids. CDR3 in amino acids: CASSFAGGASYNEQFF. CDR3 coding DNA: TGTGCCAGCAGTTTCGCCGGTGGGGCCTCGTACAATGAGCAGTTCTTC.

V and J are TRBV7-9 and TRBJ2-1; 9 bases align to TRBD1. V was clipped by 4 bases and J by 3 bases; unmatched bases: 7. CDR1 and CDR2 from the germline V gene are SEHNR and FQNEAQ (reference sequence). The CDR3 spans 16 residues. The CDR3 reads CASSYMGQGSYNEQFF. DNA of the CDR3: TGTGCCAGCAGCTACATGGGACAGGGAAGCTACAATGAGCAGTTCTTC.

V is TRBV27 and J is TRBJ2-7, with D perhaps TRBD1 or TRBD2 (7 bases each). Looked up from germline, CDR1 is MNHEY and CDR2 is SMNVEV (reference sequence). This CDR3 has 14 residues. V was pared by 7 bases and J by 2 bases, with 15 bases between. CDR3: CASTTSGGAYEQYF. As DNA, the CDR3 is TGTGCCAGCACCACTTCAGGGGGGGCCTACGAGCAGTACTTC.

This clone has only one observation. This chain connects TRBV6-4 to TRBJ1-1, with 8 nucleotides matching TRBD1. V lost 5 bases to trimming and J lost 1 base; unmatched junction nucleotides: 3. The CDR3 is 14 amino acids. Germline V gene sequence: CDR1 MRHNA, CDR2 SNTAGT. This CDR3 is CASSRTGSNTEAFF. CDR3 bases: TGTGCCAGCAGTCGGACAGGGTCGAACACTGAAGCTTTCTTT.

The chain joins TRBV21-1 to TRBJ2-7. TRBV21-1 is noted as a pseudogene. CDR3 size: 15 residues. For the CDR3, the DNA is TGTGCCAGCAGTATAAAGGGGGGTTACTCCTACGAGCAGTACTTC. Amino acid sequence: CASSIKGGYSYEQYF.